This T cell receptor beta chain was sequenced during a study of T cells in Graves' hyperthyroidism and ophthalmopathy. Whole-study findings and limits: Most thyroid clonotypes expanded above 0.001 were also detected in blood. Ophthalmopathy, which appeared later, was predicted by the model a median roughly 6.4 months before onset.

Amplified regions were TCR beta CDR3 sequences from RNA transcripts. The TCR CDR3 was amplified in a first-round RT-PCR using the HTBI primer set. In TCRdb, the multiplex PCR reads were re-called with MiXCR into one record per CDR3 protein. The repertoire holds more than 150,000 distinct CDR3 sequences, with over 15% as singletons. V lost 1 base to trimming and J lost 8 bases; unmatched junction nucleotides: 5. Germline CDR1 is MNHEY and CDR2 is SVGAGI. The length of the CDR3 is 15 residues. This clonotype has a count of ten or more. The antigen remains unidentified. The sample taken for sequencing was blood. The sequence came from a woman in her forties or fifties with Graves' hyperthyroidism. The chain has TRBV6-5 and TRBJ1-2; 12 bases are a match to TRBD1. CDR3 region: CASSYLGQGARGYTF. For the CDR3, the DNA is TGTGCCAGCAGTTACTTGGGACAGGGGGCAAGGGGCTACACCTTC.